Listed here are 5 T cell receptor beta chains from one sample, sequenced in a study of CD8+CD57+ T cells in acquired aplastic anemia (dated by TCRdb to 2016 to 2019). Expansion of CD8+CD57+ cells had been shown by flow cytometry in the patients chosen for sequencing. The sequencing machine was an Illumina HiSeq 2000. Profiling of TCR beta VDJ combinations and CDR3 sequences used genomic DNA as the template. In TCRdb, the public reads were trimmed at Q25 with fastp and aligned with MiXCR, with productive beta chains retained. Here each entry gathers all rows of one CDR3 protein and keeps the most common genes and DNA. A total of approximately 260,000 distinct CDR3 sequences appear in this sample, approximately 86% of them only once. 42% of the sample is held by the ten biggest clonotypes. The material sequenced was sorted CD4+, CD8+, or CD8+CD57+ T cells (not recorded which) from PBMCs. All receptors come from a human donor with aplastic anemia.

This clonotype has just one count. One end of the junction does not line up with germline, which may come from a read error. The CDR3 nucleotides are TGTGCCAGCAGCTTAACTAGCGCGCTGAGCAGTCATTCCTTC. This codes for CASSLTSALSSHSF. The V gene is TRBV7-9, the J gene TRBJ2-5, with 7 nucleotides matching TRBD2. The CDR3 totals 14 residues. Germline CDR1 reads SEHNR; CDR2 reads FQNEAQ (reference sequence).

Notes on this clonotype: One end of the junction varies from germline; a read error may be responsible. The chain links TRBV10-3 to TRBJ1-6; no clear D. Germline V lookup: CDR1 ENHRY, CDR2 SYGVKD. CDR3 size: 16 residues. In DNA, the CDR3 is TGTGCCAGCAGACAATCTACGGGAGAACAAATTAATGACAAACAGTTT. Translated: CASRQSTGEQINDKQF.

This chain connects TRBV7-6 to TRBJ2-3; possibly TRBD1 for D (5 bases). The last part of the DNA fits TRBJ1-6 better; the J call may be wrong. The germline CDR1 and CDR2 sequences are SGHVS and FNYEAQ. The CDR3 has 14 amino acids. The CDR3 is CASSLRGDNSPLHF. The DNA for the CDR3 is TGTGCCAGCAGCTTGAGGGGCGATAATTCACCCCTCCACTTT.

CDR3 region: CASSLAGNGTALSYEQYV. The CDR3 region has the DNA TGTGCCAGCAGCTTAGCGGGTAACGGGACAGCCCTTTCCTACGAGCAGTACGTC. This chain joins TRBV5-6 and TRBJ2-7; tentative D call: TRBD1 (7 bases). The CDR3 totals 18 residues. Between the trimmed V and J ends, which lost 2 bases and 1 base, there was a span of 22 bases. Per germline, CDR1 SGHDT and CDR2 YYEEEE.

With respect to this clonotype: This could be a read error, since a much larger clone is one nucleotide away. This likely comes from a read error, as the CDR3 has no conserved phenylalanine or tryptophan at its end. The DNA is left out, because the CDR3 cannot be placed on it with certainty; the CDR3 is given as TCRdb lists it. The V call is TRBV7-9, the J call TRBJ2-3; the table's D call, TRBD2, was not checked against the DNA. Looked up from germline, CDR1 is SEHNR and CDR2 is FQNEAQ (reference sequence). The CDR3 spans 13 amino acids, including both terminal residues. The CDR3 loop reads CASSVQRSGGQDE.